These T cell receptor beta chains were read from a single sample in a study of shared clonotypes between healthy human individuals. Clones were read by immunoSEQ multiplex PCR, and TCRdb kept only the in-frame ones, dropping some. In the table there are approximately 2.5 million clones, 90% to 95% of which are singletons. Sequences were obtained from naive CD4+ T cells from PBMCs. Receptors were obtained from a man younger than 35 in good health. Some clones in this sample may be carry-over from other donors' samples. Both conserved end residues are part of each CDR3. The order of the fields is D gene, J gene, V gene, CDR3 length, clone size, CDR3 protein, CDR3 DNA. D genes are given only for firm matches. Expanded clones are given a class, and other clones once, few, many or no size at all.

D gene: NA; J gene: TRBJ2-5; V gene: TRBV7-2; CDR3 length: 14; clone size: NA; CDR3 protein: CASSLHQPSGTQYF; CDR3 DNA: TGTGCCAGCAGCTTACATCAACCCTCGGGGACCCAGTACTTC
D gene: NA; J gene: TRBJ2-7; V gene: TRBV18; CDR3 length: 11; clone size: NA; CDR3 protein: CASSPNSEQYF; CDR3 DNA: TGTGCCAGCTCACCCAATTCCGAGCAGTACTTC
D gene: TRBD2; J gene: TRBJ2-2; V gene: TRBV9; CDR3 length: 17; clone size: NA; CDR3 protein: CASSVASAGGNTGELFF; CDR3 DNA: TGTGCCAGCAGCGTAGCTTCGGCGGGAGGGAACACCGGGGAGCTGTTTTTT
D gene: TRBD1; J gene: TRBJ1-2; V gene: TRBV5-1; CDR3 length: 14; clone size: NA; CDR3 protein: CASSEELGGWGYTF; CDR3 DNA: TGCGCCAGCAGCGAAGAATTAGGGGGCTGGGGCTACACCTTC
D gene: NA; J gene: TRBJ2-5; V gene: TRBV6-5; CDR3 length: 15; clone size: once; CDR3 protein: CASRARGSGGETQYF; CDR3 DNA: TGTGCCAGCCGCGCCCGGGGCTCAGGCGGAGAGACCCAGTACTTC
D gene: TRBD2; J gene: TRBJ2-5; V gene: TRBV14; CDR3 length: 15; clone size: NA; CDR3 protein: CASSQAGLGPETQYF; CDR3 DNA: TGTGCCAGCAGCCAAGCCGGACTAGGACCAGAGACCCAGTACTTC
D gene: TRBD2; J gene: TRBJ2-2; V gene: TRBV7-9; CDR3 length: 15; clone size: NA; CDR3 protein: CASSLAGPHTGELFF; CDR3 DNA: TGTGCCAGCAGCCTAGCGGGACCTCACACCGGGGAGCTGTTTTTT
D gene: TRBD2; J gene: TRBJ2-7; V gene: TRBV7-2; CDR3 length: 14; clone size: NA; CDR3 protein: CASSWGTRAYEQYF; CDR3 DNA: TGTGCCAGCAGCTGGGGGACTAGAGCCTACGAGCAGTACTTC
D gene: NA; J gene: TRBJ2-1; V gene: TRBV6-1; CDR3 length: 15; clone size: NA; CDR3 protein: CASSEYSGSYNEQFF; CDR3 DNA: TGTGCCAGCAGTGAATATAGCGGCTCCTACAATGAGCAGTTCTTC
D gene: NA; J gene: TRBJ1-6; V gene: TRBV5-6; CDR3 length: 17; clone size: NA; CDR3 protein: CASSLDWRQDYNSPLHF; CDR3 DNA: TGTGCCAGCAGCTTGGATTGGCGGCAGGACTATAATTCACCCCTCCACTTT
D gene: NA; J gene: TRBJ2-5; V gene: TRBV6-1; CDR3 length: 11; clone size: NA; CDR3 protein: CASIERETQYF; CDR3 DNA: TGTGCCAGCATTGAGAGGGAGACCCAGTACTTC
D gene: NA; J gene: TRBJ1-4; V gene: TRBV28; CDR3 length: 15; clone size: NA; CDR3 protein: CASSLAGADMEKLFF; CDR3 DNA: TGTGCCAGCAGCCTCGCTGGGGCCGACATGGAAAAACTGTTTTTT
D gene: NA; J gene: TRBJ1-1; V gene: TRBV18; CDR3 length: 14; clone size: NA; CDR3 protein: CASSPPQSNTEAFF; CDR3 DNA: TGTGCCAGCTCACCACCGCAGTCAAACACTGAAGCTTTCTTT
D gene: TRBD1; J gene: TRBJ1-4; V gene: TRBV7-9; CDR3 length: 16; clone size: NA; CDR3 protein: CASSLGGTGVNEKLFF; CDR3 DNA: TGTGCCAGCAGCTTAGGCGGGACAGGGGTGAATGAAAAACTGTTTTTT
D gene: TRBD2; J gene: TRBJ2-5; V gene: TRBV25-1; CDR3 length: 14; clone size: NA; CDR3 protein: CASSDRGGRETQYF; CDR3 DNA: TGTGCCAGCAGTGATCGGGGGGGCCGGGAGACCCAGTACTTC
D gene: NA; J gene: TRBJ1-1; V gene: TRBV7-9; CDR3 length: 14; clone size: NA; CDR3 protein: CASSLVGEDTEAFF; CDR3 DNA: TGTGCCAGCAGCTTAGTGGGGGAGGACACTGAAGCTTTCTTT
D gene: TRBD2; J gene: TRBJ2-2; V gene: TRBV14; CDR3 length: 16; clone size: NA; CDR3 protein: CASTPSGRAWTGELFF; CDR3 DNA: TGTGCCAGCACCCCCAGCGGGAGGGCCTGGACCGGGGAGCTGTTTTTT
D gene: TRBD1; J gene: TRBJ1-2; V gene: TRBV6-5; CDR3 length: 13; clone size: NA; CDR3 protein: CATTRGESYGYTF; CDR3 DNA: TGTGCCACCACCAGGGGGGAAAGCTATGGCTACACCTTC
D gene: NA; J gene: TRBJ1-1; V gene: TRBV6-6; CDR3 length: 11; clone size: NA; CDR3 protein: CASSQDTEAFF; CDR3 DNA: TGTGCCAGCAGCCAGGACACTGAAGCTTTCTTT
D gene: NA; J gene: TRBJ2-5; V gene: TRBV28; CDR3 length: 14; clone size: NA; CDR3 protein: CASRQGGPRGTQYF; CDR3 DNA: TGTGCCAGCAGGCAGGGCGGCCCGCGGGGGACCCAGTACTTC
D gene: TRBD2; J gene: TRBJ2-1; V gene: TRBV27; CDR3 length: 19; clone size: NA; CDR3 protein: CASSARTSGSPPLSNEQFF; CDR3 DNA: TGTGCCAGCAGCGCGAGGACTAGCGGGAGCCCCCCCTTGTCCAATGAGCAGTTCTTC
D gene: NA; J gene: TRBJ2-2; V gene: TRBV7-5; CDR3 length: 14; clone size: NA; CDR3 protein: CASSFQGATGELFF; CDR3 DNA: TGTGCCAGCAGCTTTCAGGGGGCAACCGGGGAGCTGTTTTTT
D gene: NA; J gene: TRBJ1-1; V gene: TRBV2; CDR3 length: 11; clone size: NA; CDR3 protein: CASTQQVEAFF; CDR3 DNA: TGTGCCAGCACCCAACAGGTTGAAGCTTTCTTT
D gene: NA; J gene: TRBJ2-1; V gene: TRBV19; CDR3 length: 15; clone size: NA; CDR3 protein: CASSITGNPYNEQFF; CDR3 DNA: TGTGCCAGTAGTATTACGGGGAATCCCTACAATGAGCAGTTCTTC
D gene: TRBD1; J gene: TRBJ2-3; V gene: TRBV19; CDR3 length: 14; clone size: once; CDR3 protein: CASSPGQGADTQYF; CDR3 DNA: TGTGCCAGTAGTCCGGGACAGGGGGCAGATACGCAGTATTTT
D gene: TRBD2; J gene: TRBJ2-1; V gene: TRBV11-2; CDR3 length: 15; clone size: NA; CDR3 protein: CASSASGRAYNEQFF; CDR3 DNA: TGTGCCAGCAGCGCGAGCGGGAGGGCCTACAATGAGCAGTTCTTC
D gene: NA; J gene: TRBJ2-5; V gene: TRBV28; CDR3 length: 11; clone size: NA; CDR3 protein: CASRRGETQYF; CDR3 DNA: TGTGCCAGCCGGCGGGGAGAGACCCAGTACTTC
D gene: NA; J gene: TRBJ2-5; V gene: TRBV30; CDR3 length: 11; clone size: NA; CDR3 protein: CAWSVLETQYF; CDR3 DNA: TGTGCCTGGAGTGTACTAGAGACCCAGTACTTC
D gene: TRBD1; J gene: TRBJ1-5; V gene: TRBV6-6; CDR3 length: 13; clone size: few; CDR3 protein: CASSRQGNQPQHF; CDR3 DNA: TGTGCCAGCAGTCGACAGGGGAATCAGCCCCAGCATTTT
D gene: NA; J gene: TRBJ2-7; V gene: TRBV15; CDR3 length: 14; clone size: once; CDR3 protein: CATSRGGVGYEQYF; CDR3 DNA: TGTGCCACCAGCAGAGGGGGGGTCGGCTACGAGCAGTACTTC
D gene: NA; J gene: TRBJ2-7; V gene: TRBV5-1; CDR3 length: 15; clone size: NA; CDR3 protein: CASSLGASGTYEQYF; CDR3 DNA: TGCGCCAGCAGCTTGGGAGCTAGTGGAACGTACGAGCAGTACTTC
D gene: NA; J gene: TRBJ2-5; V gene: TRBV5-4; CDR3 length: 15; clone size: NA; CDR3 protein: CASSFRGVIQETQYF; CDR3 DNA: TGTGCCAGCAGCTTTAGAGGGGTTATACAAGAGACCCAGTACTTC
D gene: NA; J gene: TRBJ1-1; V gene: TRBV7-2; CDR3 length: 17; clone size: NA; CDR3 protein: CASSFLQGAVRGTEAFF; CDR3 DNA: TGTGCCAGCAGCTTTTTGCAGGGAGCCGTCCGAGGGACTGAAGCTTTCTTT
D gene: NA; J gene: TRBJ2-1; V gene: TRBV28; CDR3 length: 14; clone size: NA; CDR3 protein: CASSFRSSYNEQFF; CDR3 DNA: TGTGCCAGCAGTTTTCGGAGCTCCTACAATGAGCAGTTCTTC
D gene: NA; J gene: TRBJ1-1; V gene: TRBV7-2; CDR3 length: 14; clone size: NA; CDR3 protein: CASSPDGPNTEAFF; CDR3 DNA: TGTGCCAGCAGCCCCGACGGCCCGAACACTGAAGCTTTCTTT
D gene: NA; J gene: TRBJ2-1; V gene: TRBV19; CDR3 length: 14; clone size: NA; CDR3 protein: CASRVVSVGSEQFF; CDR3 DNA: TGTGCCAGTAGGGTTGTGAGCGTAGGTAGTGAGCAGTTCTTC
D gene: NA; J gene: TRBJ1-2; V gene: TRBV5-4; CDR3 length: 13; clone size: NA; CDR3 protein: CASSFRDNYGYTF; CDR3 DNA: TGTGCCAGCAGCTTTAGGGACAACTATGGCTACACCTTC
D gene: TRBD1; J gene: TRBJ2-5; V gene: TRBV27; CDR3 length: 14; clone size: NA; CDR3 protein: CASSLQGIGETQYF; CDR3 DNA: TGTGCCAGCAGCCTACAGGGGATTGGGGAGACCCAGTACTTC
D gene: NA; J gene: TRBJ1-6; V gene: TRBV18; CDR3 length: 15; clone size: NA; CDR3 protein: CASSPSGWEGSPLHF; CDR3 DNA: TGTGCCAGCTCACCATCAGGGTGGGAAGGTTCACCCCTCCACTTT
D gene: NA; J gene: TRBJ2-1; V gene: TRBV2; CDR3 length: 15; clone size: once; CDR3 protein: CASSERESSYNEQFF; CDR3 DNA: TGTGCCAGCAGTGAAAGGGAGAGCTCCTACAATGAGCAGTTCTTC
D gene: NA; J gene: TRBJ2-7; V gene: TRBV20-1; CDR3 length: 11; clone size: NA; CDR3 protein: CSPGAGGEQYF; CDR3 DNA: TGCAGTCCGGGGGCGGGTGGCGAGCAGTACTTC
D gene: TRBD2; J gene: TRBJ2-5; V gene: TRBV9; CDR3 length: 16; clone size: NA; CDR3 protein: CASSVRLAGGGETQYF; CDR3 DNA: TGTGCCAGCAGCGTAAGGCTAGCGGGAGGGGGAGAGACCCAGTACTTC
D gene: NA; J gene: TRBJ2-7; V gene: TRBV5-6; CDR3 length: 15; clone size: NA; CDR3 protein: CASSLVIGAAYEQYF; CDR3 DNA: TGTGCCAGCAGCTTGGTAATAGGAGCCGCCTACGAGCAGTACTTC
D gene: TRBD1; J gene: TRBJ1-2; V gene: TRBV7-2; CDR3 length: 15; clone size: NA; CDR3 protein: CASSLFKGQGYGYTF; CDR3 DNA: TGTGCCAGCAGCTTATTCAAGGGACAGGGATATGGCTACACCTTC
D gene: TRBD1; J gene: TRBJ1-5; V gene: TRBV14; CDR3 length: 13; clone size: few; CDR3 protein: CASSETGGQPQHF; CDR3 DNA: TGTGCCAGCAGTGAAACAGGGGGTCAGCCCCAGCATTTT
D gene: NA; J gene: TRBJ1-6; V gene: TRBV12-5; CDR3 length: 13; clone size: NA; CDR3 protein: CASGPGPNSPLHF; CDR3 DNA: TGTGCTAGTGGCCCGGGCCCCAATTCACCCCTCCACTTT